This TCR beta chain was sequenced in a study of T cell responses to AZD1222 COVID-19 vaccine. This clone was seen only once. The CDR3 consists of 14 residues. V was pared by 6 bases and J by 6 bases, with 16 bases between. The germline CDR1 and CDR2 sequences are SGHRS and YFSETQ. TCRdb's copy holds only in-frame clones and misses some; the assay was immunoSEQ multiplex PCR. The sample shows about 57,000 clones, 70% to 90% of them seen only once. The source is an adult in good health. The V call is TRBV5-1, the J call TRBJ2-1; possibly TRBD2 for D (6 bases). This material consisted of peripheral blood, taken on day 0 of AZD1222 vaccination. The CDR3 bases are TGCGCCAGCACCTTTACCTCGACTAGCAATGAGCAGTTCTTC. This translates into CASTFTSTSNEQFF.